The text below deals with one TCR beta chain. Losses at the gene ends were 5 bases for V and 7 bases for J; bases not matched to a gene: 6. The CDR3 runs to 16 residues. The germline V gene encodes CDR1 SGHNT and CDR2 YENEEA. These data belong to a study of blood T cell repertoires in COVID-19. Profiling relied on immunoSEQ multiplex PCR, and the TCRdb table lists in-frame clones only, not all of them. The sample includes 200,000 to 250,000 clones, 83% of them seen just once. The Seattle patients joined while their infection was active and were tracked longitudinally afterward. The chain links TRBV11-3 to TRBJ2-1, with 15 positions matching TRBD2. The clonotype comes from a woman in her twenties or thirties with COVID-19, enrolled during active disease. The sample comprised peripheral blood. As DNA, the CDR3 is TGTGCCAGCAGCCCATTTGGACTAGCGGGAGGGAATGAGCAGTTCTTC. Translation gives CASSPFGLAGGNEQFF.